The 8 T cell receptor beta chains in this list originate from one sample, sequenced in a study of blood T cell repertoires in COVID-19 (TCRdb year 2020). The library was prepared using the immunoSEQ multiplex PCR assay. TCRdb took this table from immuneACCESS and kept in-frame rearrangements with V and J called. Such tables lack part of the clones; where checked against another copy, unresolved V genes explain under half of the gap, and the rest is unexplained. This sample gives just over 250,000 clones in total; about 88% of them show up just once. Under 4.5% of the sample lies in the top ten. The sequencing input was PBMCs or T cells enriched from blood (not recorded which). These receptor sequences come from a young man with acute COVID-19.

In DNA form, the CDR3 reads TGTGCCAGCAGCCCGTTTATAGCGGGAGGCCGGAATGAGCAGTTCTTC. This translates into CASSPFIAGGRNEQFF. The chain links TRBV3-1 (or the pseudogene TRBV3-2) to TRBJ2-1, with TRBD2 identical over 10 bases. Trimming removed 4 bases from V and 7 bases from J; junction bases left unmatched: 10. The CDR3 extends over 16 amino acids. Per germline, CDR1 LGHDT and CDR2 YNNKEL (reference sequence).

The rearrangement links TRBV4-2 to TRBJ2-1, with TRBD2 matching over 12 bases. Germline V gives CDR1 LGHNA, CDR2 YNFKEQ. V trimming: 4 bases; J trimming: 2 bases; junction bases outside the gene matches: 9. The CDR3 contains 18 residues. The DNA for the CDR3 is TGTGCCAGCAGCCCAACTCTAGCGGGAGGGTCAGCCTACAATGAGCAGTTCTTC. Translating it yields CASSPTLAGGSAYNEQFF.

This chain connects TRBV18 to TRBJ2-1; weak D call: TRBD2 (5 bases). CDR3 size: 15 residues. With 0 bases removed from V and 4 bases from J, the gap between germline ends came to 10 bases. Germline V lookup: CDR1 KGHSH, CDR2 LQKENI. CDR3 DNA sequence: TGTGCCAGCTCACCACCCACGGGAACATACAATGAGCAGTTCTTC. The encoded protein is CASSPPTGTYNEQFF. Full variable domain (rest looked up from reference TRBV18 and TRBJ2-1): NAGVMQNPRHLVRRRGQEARLRCSPMKGHSHVYWYRQLPEEGLKFMVYLQKENIIDESGMPKERFSAEFPKEGPSILRIQQVVRGDSAAYFCASSPPTGTYNEQFFGPGTRLTVL.

By its share, this clone is medium-sized (0.01 to 0.1%). The V gene is TRBV6-2 or TRBV6-3, the J gene TRBJ2-2, with 7 nucleotides matching TRBD1. Looked up from germline, CDR1 is MNHEY and CDR2 is SVGEGT. The CDR3 spans 15 residues. Germline trimming cut 0 bases from V and 7 bases from J; bases unmatched to any gene: 5. The DNA for the CDR3 is TGTGCCAGCAGTTACTCACAGGGGTCCAGCGGGGAGCTGTTTTTT. This codes for CASSYSQGSSGELFF.

The chain joins TRBV5-1 to TRBJ2-3, with TRBD2 matching 12 bases. The ends lost 4 bases at V and 1 base at J; junction bases unmatched: 4. The CDR3 extends over 16 amino acids. CDR1 is SGHRS and CDR2 is YFSETQ in the germline V gene. The CDR3 DNA follows: TGCGCCAGCAGCCCACGGACTAGCGGGGGCACAGATACGCAGTATTTT. It yields the protein CASSPRTSGGTDTQYF.

V is TRBV2 and J is TRBJ1-6; TRBD1 matches at 8 bases. The CDR3 is 13 residues long. From germline, CDR1 is SNHLY and CDR2 FYNNEI. After removal of 9 bases from V and 10 bases from J, the junction contained 8 bases not matched to a gene. CDR3 nucleotide sequence: TGTGCCAGGAGGAAGGACAGGGACTCACCCCTCCACTTT. Translated, it gives CARRKDRDSPLHF.

The genes are TRBV5-4 and TRBJ1-1; 7 bases match TRBD1. The CDR3 length is 14 residues. Germline loops: CDR1 SGHNT, CDR2 YYREEE (reference sequence). V was clipped by 4 bases and J by 8 bases; unmatched bases: 11. The CDR3 protein is CASSLGDRAGEAFF. The CDR3 DNA reads TGTGCCAGCAGCCTCGGCGACAGGGCCGGAGAAGCTTTCTTT.

The chain combines TRBV24-1 with TRBJ1-4; 7 positions agree with TRBD1. Trimming at V came to 4 bases and at J to 8 bases, leaving 12 bases not matched to a gene. Germline V gene data show CDR1 as KGHDR and CDR2 as SFDVKD. This CDR3 has 16 residues. The CDR3 DNA reads as TGTGCCACCAGTGACAGCACAGGGGCCGCAGGGGAAAAACTGTTTTTT. Amino acid sequence: CATSDSTGAAGEKLFF.